This note documents a single T cell receptor beta chain sequence. Its cognate antigen is unknown. The sample originates from a study of T cells in localized non-small cell lung cancer. Assay used: immunoSEQ multiplex PCR; TCRdb lists only in-frame clones, some missing. The table records approximately 10,000 clones, about 90% of them present only once. Whole-study findings and limits: Density of T cells in blood, when higher, went with longer overall survival. T cell clonality was highest in uninvolved adjacent lung, above tumor. Adjacent lung had a median roughly 50 of the 100 largest tumor clones. Tumor samples were not multi-region, leaving intratumor heterogeneity unexcluded.

Trimming pared 6 bases from V and 3 bases from J, leaving 12 bases between. Per germline, CDR1 SQVTM and CDR2 ANQGSEA. This CDR3 is built from 13 residues. The source is a female donor older than 55 with stage II squamous cell lung carcinoma. The chain is built from TRBV29-1 and TRBJ1-5; D unclear. Here the sequenced sample was peripheral blood, taken before any cancer treatment. The CDR3, as DNA: TGCAGCGTACTTAGCGGGGTCAATCAGCCCCAGCATTTT. Translation: CSVLSGVNQPQHF.